This T cell receptor (beta chain) was recovered during a study of shared clonotypes between healthy human individuals. Study-level points and caveats: When compared with the clonotypes that were shared by all four sorted-subset donors, the non-shared clonotypes turned out to have lower generation probabilities.

As defined, naive CD8 cells were CD45RO-negative and positively selected for CCR7, with terminally differentiated effector memory CD45RA+ cells excluded. Germline V lookup: CDR1 LGHNA, CDR2 YNFKEQ. V shed 4 bases and J shed 3 bases, with 12 bases lying between them. The length of the CDR3 is 14 residues. This clone has just a few counts. Its antigen is as yet unknown. It was 200 ng DNA, around 33,000 T cell genomes, that sorted-subset replicate PCRs used. Some clones are missing from TCRdb's copy, which holds only in-frame ones; the method was immunoSEQ multiplex PCR. The sample carries millions of clones, roughly 91% recorded once.

This chain joins TRBV4-2 and TRBJ1-1; D possibly corresponds to TRBD1 (5 bases). The sequence was collected from a young man in good health. Some clones in this sample may be carry-over from other donors' samples. What was sequenced was naive CD8+ T cells from PBMCs. CDR3 residues: CASSPQRGDTEAFF. CDR3 DNA sequence: TGTGCCAGCAGCCCACAAAGGGGAGACACTGAAGCTTTCTTT.